This T cell receptor beta chain was identified in a study of beta chain features in type 1 diabetes. Broader study findings: Resolution of whether HLA type affects TCRB rearrangement was not achieved here.

The whole isolated RNA underwent reverse transcription, so sequencing captured expressed TCRB transcripts. Average reads for naive, central memory and regulatory T cell samples were roughly 3.5 million. Sequencing was performed with immunoSEQ multiplex PCR; in TCRdb, only in-frame clones are kept and a portion is missing. The profile shows about 930,000 clones, 15% to 20% of them singletons. There are 13 residues in the CDR3. Trimming removed 4 bases at V and 2 bases at J, with 8 bases between. CDR1 SGHAT and CDR2 FQDESV come from the germline V gene (reference sequence). On this clone itself: Its matching antigen is unknown.

Averaging roughly 100 mL, one heparinised blood draw was given by each donor. Cells sorted by CD45RO/CCR7/CD25/CD127/CD95/CD27 comprised CD4+ naive, central memory, regulatory and stem cell-like memory cells. This rearrangement joins TRBV11-1 to TRBJ1-1; a possible D gene is TRBD1 (5 bases). The receptor was isolated from a woman aged 18-30 years in good health. Material: naive CD4+ T cells from blood. The CDR3 DNA reads as TGTGCCAGCAGCTCGGACACCAACACTGAAGCTTTCTTT. Encoded protein: CASSSDTNTEAFF.